The clone carrying this T cell receptor beta chain was observed at least ten times. The data are from a study of early T cells in non-severe SARS-CoV-2 infection. Individual cDNA molecules were tagged with unique molecular identifiers, the study reported. In TCRdb, the 5' RACE reads were re-called with MiXCR into one record per CDR3 protein. This sample has about 40,000 distinct CDR3 sequences, with roughly 7.9% found just once. Unmatched junction bases numbered 6, after V lost 5 bases and J lost 3 bases. Germline V lookup: CDR1 SGHTA, CDR2 FQGNSA. This CDR3 has 14 residues. The TCR sequence derives from an adult who was a healthcare worker with PCR-confirmed SARS-CoV-2 infection or an uninfected control (not recorded which). Source: whole blood, taken at baseline. The V gene is TRBV7-2, the J gene TRBJ2-7; TRBD1 matches 8 bases. The CDR3 region has the DNA TGTGCCAGCAGCATAACCGGGACAGGCTACGAGCAGTACTTC. Protein product: CASSITGTGYEQYF. The full variable domain, rest sourced from reference TRBV7-2 and TRBJ2-7, is GAGVSQSPSNKVTEKGKDVELRCDPISGHTALYWYRQSLGQGLEFLIYFQGNSAPDKSGLPSDRFSAERTGGSVSTLTIQRTQQEDSAVYLCASSITGTGYEQYFGPGTRLTVT.